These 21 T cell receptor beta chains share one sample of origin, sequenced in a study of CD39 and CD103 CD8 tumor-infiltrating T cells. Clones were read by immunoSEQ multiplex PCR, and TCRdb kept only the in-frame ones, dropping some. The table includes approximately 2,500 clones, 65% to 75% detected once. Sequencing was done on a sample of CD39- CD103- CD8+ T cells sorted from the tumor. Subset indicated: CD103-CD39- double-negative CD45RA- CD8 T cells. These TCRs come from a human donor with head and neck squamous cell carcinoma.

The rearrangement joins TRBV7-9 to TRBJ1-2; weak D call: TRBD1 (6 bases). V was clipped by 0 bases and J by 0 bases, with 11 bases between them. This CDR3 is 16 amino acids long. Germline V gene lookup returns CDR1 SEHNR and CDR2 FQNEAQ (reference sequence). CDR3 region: CASSLAMTGSNYGYTF. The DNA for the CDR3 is TGTGCCAGCAGCTTAGCGATGACAGGATCTAACTATGGCTACACCTTC. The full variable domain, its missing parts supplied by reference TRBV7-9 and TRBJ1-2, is DTGVSQNPRHKITKRGQNVTFRCDPISEHNRLYWYRQTLGQGPEFLTYFQNEAQLEKSRLLSDRFSAERPKGSFSTLEIQRTEQGDSAMYLCASSLAMTGSNYGYTFGSGTRLTVV.

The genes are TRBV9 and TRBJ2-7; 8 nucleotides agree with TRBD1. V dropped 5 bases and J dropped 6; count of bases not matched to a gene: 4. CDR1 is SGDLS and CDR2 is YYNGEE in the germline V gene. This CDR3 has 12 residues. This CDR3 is CASSGQGVEQYF. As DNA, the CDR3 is TGTGCCAGCAGTGGACAGGGCGTCGAGCAGTACTTC.

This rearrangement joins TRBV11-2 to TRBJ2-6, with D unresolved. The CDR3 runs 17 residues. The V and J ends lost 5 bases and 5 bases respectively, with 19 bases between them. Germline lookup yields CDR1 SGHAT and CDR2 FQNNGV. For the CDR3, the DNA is TGTGCCAGCAGCGAAAGCAAGCAACAAAGTCGGGCCAACGTCCTGACTTTC. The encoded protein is CASSESKQQSRANVLTF.

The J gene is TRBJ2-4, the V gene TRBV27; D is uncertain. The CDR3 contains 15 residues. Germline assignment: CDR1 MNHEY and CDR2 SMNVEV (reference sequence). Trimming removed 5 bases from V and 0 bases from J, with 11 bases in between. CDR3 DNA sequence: TGTGCCAGCAGTACCGGGTTTATAGCCAAAAACATTCAGTACTTC. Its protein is CASSTGFIAKNIQYF.

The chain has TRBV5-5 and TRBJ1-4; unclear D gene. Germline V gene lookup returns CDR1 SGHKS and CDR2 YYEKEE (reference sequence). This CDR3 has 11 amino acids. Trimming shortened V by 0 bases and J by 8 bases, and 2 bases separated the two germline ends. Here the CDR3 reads CASSLGEKLFF. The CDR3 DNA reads TGTGCCAGCAGCTTGGGGGAAAAACTGTTTTTT.

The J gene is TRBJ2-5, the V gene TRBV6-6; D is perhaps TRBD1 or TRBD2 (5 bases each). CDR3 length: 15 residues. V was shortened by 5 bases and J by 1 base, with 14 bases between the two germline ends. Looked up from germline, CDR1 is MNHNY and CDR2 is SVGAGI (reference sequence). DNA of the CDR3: TGTGCCAGCAGTCGGACCTGGGGGTCCCAAGAGACCCAGTACTTC. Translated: CASSRTWGSQETQYF.

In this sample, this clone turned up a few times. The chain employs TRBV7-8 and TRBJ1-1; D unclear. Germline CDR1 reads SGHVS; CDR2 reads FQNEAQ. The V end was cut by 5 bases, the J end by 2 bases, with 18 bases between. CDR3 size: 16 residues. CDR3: CASSRGFLQLNTEAFF. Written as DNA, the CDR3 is TGTGCCAGCAGCCGGGGTTTTTTACAGTTAAACACTGAAGCTTTCTTT. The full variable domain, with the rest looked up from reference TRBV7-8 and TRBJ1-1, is GAGVSQSPRYKVAKRGQDVALRCDPISGHVSLFWYQQALGQGPEFLTYFQNEAQLDKSGLPSDRFFAERPEGSVSTLKIQRTQQEDSAVYLCASSRGFLQLNTEAFFGQGTRLTVV.

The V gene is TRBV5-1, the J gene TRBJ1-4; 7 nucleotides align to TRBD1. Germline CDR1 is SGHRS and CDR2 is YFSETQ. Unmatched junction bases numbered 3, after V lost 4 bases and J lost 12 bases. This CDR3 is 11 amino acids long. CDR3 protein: CASSPGTELFF. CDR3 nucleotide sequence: TGCGCCAGCAGCCCTGGGACAGAACTGTTTTTT.

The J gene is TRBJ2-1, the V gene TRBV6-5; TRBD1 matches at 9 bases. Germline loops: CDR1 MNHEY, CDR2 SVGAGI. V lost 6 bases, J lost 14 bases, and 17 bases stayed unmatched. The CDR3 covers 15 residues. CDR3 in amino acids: CASSYGQGNGPLEFF. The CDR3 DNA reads TGTGCCAGCAGCTACGGACAGGGGAATGGACCTTTGGAGTTCTTC.

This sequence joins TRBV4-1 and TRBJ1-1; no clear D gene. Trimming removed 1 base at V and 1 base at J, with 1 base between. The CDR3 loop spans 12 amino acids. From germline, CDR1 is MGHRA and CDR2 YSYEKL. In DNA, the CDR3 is TGCGCCAGCAGCCAAGGGAACACTGAAGCTTTCTTT. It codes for CASSQGNTEAFF.

The chain's CDR3 is CASSLRQGKGERNTEAFF. CDR3 DNA: TGTGCCAGCAGTTTACGTCAGGGGAAGGGTGAGCGGAACACTGAAGCTTTCTTT. The rearrangement uses TRBV28 and TRBJ1-1, with D maybe TRBD1 (6 bases). CDR1 and CDR2 from the germline V gene are MDHEN and SYDVKM. V was cut by 2 bases and J by 1 base, with 20 bases left in between. This CDR3 is 18 amino acids long.

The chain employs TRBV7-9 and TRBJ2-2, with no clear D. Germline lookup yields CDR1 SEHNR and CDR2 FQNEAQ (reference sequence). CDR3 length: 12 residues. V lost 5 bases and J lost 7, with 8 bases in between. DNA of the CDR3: TGTGCCAGCAGCAACGTTCGCGGGGAGCTGTTTTTT. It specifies CASSNVRGELFF.

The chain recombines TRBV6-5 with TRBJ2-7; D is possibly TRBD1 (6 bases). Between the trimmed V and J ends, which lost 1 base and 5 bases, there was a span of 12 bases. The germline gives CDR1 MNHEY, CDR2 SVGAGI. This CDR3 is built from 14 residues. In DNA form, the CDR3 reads TGTGCCAGCAGTTACTGGGTTACAGGGAACGAGCAGTACTTC. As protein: CASSYWVTGNEQYF.

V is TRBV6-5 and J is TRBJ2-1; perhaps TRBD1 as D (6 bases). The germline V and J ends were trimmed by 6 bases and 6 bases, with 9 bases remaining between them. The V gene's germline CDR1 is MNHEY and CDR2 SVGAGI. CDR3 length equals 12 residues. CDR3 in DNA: TGTGCCAGCAGCCTGGACAGCAATGAGCAGTTCTTC. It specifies CASSLDSNEQFF.

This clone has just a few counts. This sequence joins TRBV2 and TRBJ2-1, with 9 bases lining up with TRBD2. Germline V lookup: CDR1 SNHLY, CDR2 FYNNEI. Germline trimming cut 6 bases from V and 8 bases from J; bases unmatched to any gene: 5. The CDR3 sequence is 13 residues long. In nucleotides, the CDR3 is TGTGCCAGCAGAGGGACTAGCAGGGATGAGCAGTTCTTC. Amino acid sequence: CASRGTSRDEQFF. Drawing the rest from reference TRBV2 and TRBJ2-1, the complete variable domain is EPEVTQTPSHQVTQMGQEVILRCVPISNHLYFYWYRQILGQKVEFLVSFYNNEISEKSEIFDDQFSVERPDGSNFTLKIRSTKLEDSAMYFCASRGTSRDEQFFGPGTRLTVL.

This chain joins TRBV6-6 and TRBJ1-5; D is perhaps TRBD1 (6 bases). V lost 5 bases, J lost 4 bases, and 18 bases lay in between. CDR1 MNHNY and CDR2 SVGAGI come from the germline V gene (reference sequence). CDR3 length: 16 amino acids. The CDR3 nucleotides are TGTGCCAGCAGTCTTGACCGGGACAAGCCTAATCAGCCCCAGCATTTT. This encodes CASSLDRDKPNQPQHF.

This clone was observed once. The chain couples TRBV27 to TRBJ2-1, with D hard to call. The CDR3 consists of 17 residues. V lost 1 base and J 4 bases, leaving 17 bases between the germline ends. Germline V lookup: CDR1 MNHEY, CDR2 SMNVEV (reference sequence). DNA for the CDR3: TGTGCCAGCAGTTTATTCTTTAGTTCACCCTCGTACAATGAGCAGTTCTTC. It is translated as CASSLFFSSPSYNEQFF.

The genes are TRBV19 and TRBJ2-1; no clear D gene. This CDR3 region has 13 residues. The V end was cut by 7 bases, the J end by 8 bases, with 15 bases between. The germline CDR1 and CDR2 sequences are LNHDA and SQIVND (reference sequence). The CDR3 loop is CASNPKGLDEQFF. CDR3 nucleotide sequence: TGTGCCAGTAACCCCAAGGGATTGGATGAGCAGTTCTTC.

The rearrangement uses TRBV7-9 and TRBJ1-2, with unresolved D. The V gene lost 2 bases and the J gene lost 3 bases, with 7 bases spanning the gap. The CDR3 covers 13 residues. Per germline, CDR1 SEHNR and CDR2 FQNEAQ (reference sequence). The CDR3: CASSLIMDYGYTF. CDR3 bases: TGTGCCAGCAGCTTAATAATGGACTATGGCTACACCTTC.

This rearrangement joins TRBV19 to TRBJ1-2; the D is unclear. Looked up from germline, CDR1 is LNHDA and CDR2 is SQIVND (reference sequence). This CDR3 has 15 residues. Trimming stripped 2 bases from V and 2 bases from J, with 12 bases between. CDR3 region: CASSINIDTNYGYTF. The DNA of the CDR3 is TGTGCCAGTAGTATAAATATCGACACGAACTATGGCTACACCTTC.

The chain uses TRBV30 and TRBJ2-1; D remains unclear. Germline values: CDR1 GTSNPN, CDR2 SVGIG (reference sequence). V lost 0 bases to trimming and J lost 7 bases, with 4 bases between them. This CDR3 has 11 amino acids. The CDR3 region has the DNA TGTGCCTGGAGTGTAGTGAATGAGCAGTTCTTC. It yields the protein CAWSVVNEQFF. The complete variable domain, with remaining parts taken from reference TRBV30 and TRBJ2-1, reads SQTIHQWPATLVQPVGSPLSLECTVEGTSNPNLYWYRQAAGRGLQLLFYSVGIGQISSEVPQNLSASRPQDRQFILSSKKLLLSDSGFYLCAWSVVNEQFFGPGTRLTVL.